This TCR beta chain was recovered during a study of regulatory T cells in long-lasting Graves disease. General study findings and limits: Repertoires from persistent disease leaned toward TRBV28, TRBJ1-2 and TRBJ2-5. The persistent group shared about 2,600 public clonotypes, more than the 850 to 1,000 shared by new patients. Limited samples may have lowered accuracy.

The time point: persistent/refractory GD, antithyroid drugs over 5 years with positive TRAb. PBMC-derived RNA was used for the TCR library. TCR beta libraries were built with iRepertoire HTBI primers and Arm-PCR of CDR3 regions. Per the study methods: Taken together, the samples had 60 to 80 TRBV and 14 TRBJ segments identified. MiXCR was run by TCRdb on the multiplex PCR reads, yielding one entry per CDR3 protein. TCRdb's processing, not the study's, gives the V and J calls here. Of 400,000 or so distinct CDR3 sequences in the sample, 23% were seen once. As for this clonotype: What it recognizes is unknown.

Germline CDR1 and CDR2: SEHNR and FQNEAQ (reference sequence). CDR3 length equals 14 residues. Trimming at V came to 5 bases and at J to 4 bases, leaving 4 bases not matched to a gene. J is TRBJ2-2 and V is TRBV7-9; TRBD2 matches 7 bases. Sequencing was performed on peripheral blood mononuclear cells (PBMCs), taken when the disease was refractory, from a patient treated with antithyroid drugs. This clonotype was obtained from a female donor with Graves disease. The CDR3 DNA is TGTGCCAGCAGCGCGAGCGGGACCACCGGGGAGCTGTTTTTT. It translates to CASSASGTTGELFF.